Following are 18 T cell receptor beta chains from one sample sequenced in a study of T cells after somatic rescue of genetic block. This table comes from immunoSEQ multiplex PCR, and its TCRdb copy is limited to in-frame clones, with some not included. The sample includes about 110,000 clones, 75% to 95% of them seen just once. Sequences were obtained from peripheral blood mononuclear cells (PBMCs). These receptors came from a young woman.

This sequence joins TRBV6-5 and TRBJ1-5, with D perhaps TRBD1 (6 bases). The germline gives CDR1 MNHEY, CDR2 SVGAGI. The CDR3 runs 13 residues. V shed 6 bases and J shed 4 bases, with 10 bases lying between them. The CDR3: CASRPDRNQPQHF. CDR3 DNA: TGTGCCAGCAGACCGGACAGAAATCAGCCCCAGCATTTT.

The CDR3 region has the DNA TGTGCCAGCAGCGCGACAGGGGCGAACACTGAAGCTTTCTTT. The encoded protein is CASSATGANTEAFF. V and J are TRBV7-3 and TRBJ1-1, with TRBD1 matching 8 bases. V gave up 5 bases and J gave up 1 base; unmatched junction bases: 3. CDR3 length equals 14 residues. Looked up from germline, CDR1 is SGHTA and CDR2 is FQGTGA.

The chain joins TRBV6-6 to TRBJ1-3, with a weak D call TRBD1 (5 bases). Germline V CDR1 and CDR2: MNHNY, SVGAGI (reference sequence). V dropped 0 bases and J dropped 2 bases, with 8 bases sitting between them. There are 15 residues in the CDR3. For the CDR3, the DNA is TGTGCCAGCAGTTACTCTACAGGTGCTGGAAACACCATATATTTT. This translates into CASSYSTGAGNTIYF.

The chain recombines TRBV19 with TRBJ2-3, with D perhaps given as TRBD1 or TRBD2 (5 bases each). Germline CDR1 and CDR2: LNHDA and SQIVND (reference sequence). This CDR3 comprises 15 residues. The V end was cut by 3 bases, the J end by 1 base, with 11 bases between. CDR3 sequence: CASSILGERTDTQYF. The CDR3 DNA is TGTGCCAGTAGTATCCTGGGGGAACGCACAGATACGCAGTATTTT.

The rearrangement links TRBV7-2 to TRBJ1-1; 8 bases line up with TRBD1. This CDR3 is built from 15 residues. CDR1 and CDR2 (germline): SGHTA, FQGNSA. Trimming at V came to 3 bases and at J to 4 bases, leaving 7 bases not matched to a gene. The CDR3 loop reads CASSFGTGWGTEAFF. The CDR3, as DNA: TGTGCCAGCAGCTTTGGGACAGGTTGGGGCACTGAAGCTTTCTTT.

This clone was recorded only once. V gene TRBV13 combines with J gene TRBJ2-1; D is unresolved. V was trimmed by 0 bases and J by 6 bases, leaving 3 bases between them. The CDR3 totals 12 residues. In germline, CDR1 is PRHDT, CDR2 FYEKMQ (reference sequence). This CDR3 reads CASSLGGNEQFF. The CDR3, as DNA: TGTGCCAGCAGCTTAGGAGGCAATGAGCAGTTCTTC.

The chain uses TRBV5-1 and TRBJ2-3, with 7 bases aligning to TRBD2. The V segment lost 0 bases and the J segment 3 bases; nucleotides outside the gene matches: 4. Per the germline V gene, CDR1 is SGHRS and CDR2 is YFSETQ. The CDR3 loop spans 15 amino acids. CDR3 sequence (DNA): TGCGCCAGCAGCTTGGAGACTAGCAAGACAGATACGCAGTATTTT. Residues: CASSLETSKTDTQYF.

This chain connects TRBV19 to TRBJ1-5, with D possibly matching TRBD1 (5 bases). Germline V CDR1 and CDR2: LNHDA, SQIVND (reference sequence). Trimming removed 4 bases at V and 2 bases at J, with 12 bases between. CDR3 length: 15 residues. The CDR3 is CASSTQGRGNQPQHF. The CDR3 DNA is TGTGCCAGTAGTACCCAGGGAAGAGGCAATCAGCCCCAGCATTTT.

The V and J genes are TRBV2 and TRBJ2-1; 8 nucleotides line up with TRBD2. V dropped 8 bases and J dropped 7; count of bases not matched to a gene: 16. This CDR3 is built from 16 residues. The germline gives CDR1 SNHLY, CDR2 FYNNEI. This CDR3 is CASGEWARGGRNEQFF. DNA for the CDR3: TGTGCCAGCGGCGAGTGGGCACGGGGGGGCCGGAATGAGCAGTTCTTC. Together with reference TRBV2 and TRBJ2-1, the CDR3 gives the full variable domain: EPEVTQTPSHQVTQMGQEVILRCVPISNHLYFYWYRQILGQKVEFLVSFYNNEISEKSEIFDDQFSVERPDGSNFTLKIRSTKLEDSAMYFCASGEWARGGRNEQFFGPGTRLTVL.

A note on this clone: Other DNA sequences in the same sample also yield this CDR3. The chain joins TRBV18 to TRBJ1-1; 8 bases agree with TRBD1. The junction had 2 bases not matched to a gene; V was cut back by 5 bases and J by 3 bases. The germline gives CDR1 KGHSH, CDR2 LQKENI. The CDR3 spans 13 residues. The CDR3 sequence is CASSSQGDTEAFF. Written as DNA, the CDR3 is TGTGCCAGCTCATCACAGGGGGACACTGAAGCTTTCTTT.

The rearrangement uses TRBV4-3 and TRBJ1-1; TRBD1 agrees at 8 bases. CDR1 is LGHNA and CDR2 is YSLEER in the germline V gene. V shed 4 bases and J 3 bases; nucleotides not matched to a gene: 10. The CDR3 has 16 amino acids. CDR3 bases: TGCGCCAGCAGCCTACGCTTGACAGGGGAGGACACTGAAGCTTTCTTT. Its protein is CASSLRLTGEDTEAFF.

V usage is TRBV5-4 and J usage is TRBJ2-2, with 13 positions matching TRBD2. V shed 4 bases, J shed 4 bases, and the junction held 7 bases outside the gene matches. CDR1 SGHNT and CDR2 YYREEE come from the germline V gene (reference sequence). This CDR3 is 17 amino acids long. For the CDR3, the DNA is TGTGCCAGCAGCCCCGGGACTAGCGGGGCAGGCACCGGGGAGCTGTTTTTT. Its translation is CASSPGTSGAGTGELFF.

The rearrangement joins TRBV19 to TRBJ1-5; D might be TRBD1 (5 bases). This CDR3 contains 13 residues. V lost 5 bases, J lost 4 bases, and 9 bases lay in between. The V gene's germline CDR1 is LNHDA and CDR2 SQIVND (reference sequence). The CDR3 reads CASSGAVNQPQHF. In DNA form, the CDR3 reads TGTGCCAGTAGTGGGGCAGTTAATCAGCCCCAGCATTTT.

V gene TRBV10-3 combines with J gene TRBJ1-6; 8 bases agree with TRBD1. After removal of 0 bases from V and 10 bases from J, the junction contained 8 bases not matched to a gene. The CDR3 sequence is 16 residues long. CDR1 and CDR2 from the germline V gene are ENHRY and SYGVKD. CDR3 sequence: CAISESKAGGQSPLHF. The CDR3 nucleotides read TGTGCCATCAGTGAGTCGAAGGCAGGGGGCCAGTCACCCCTCCACTTT.

The chain is built from TRBV7-3 and TRBJ2-3, with 7 bases matching TRBD2. This CDR3 region has 14 residues. Germline CDR1 SGHTA, CDR2 FQGTGA. J gave up 6 bases and V 2 bases, and 5 bases lay outside the gene matches. The CDR3 protein is CASSLLGRWDTQYF. CDR3 sequence (DNA): TGTGCCAGCAGCTTACTCGGGAGGTGGGATACGCAGTATTTT.

The chain combines TRBV5-1 with TRBJ1-1; the D gene is possibly TRBD1 (5 bases). With 5 bases removed from V and 3 bases from J, the gap between germline ends came to 23 bases. CDR1 is SGHRS and CDR2 is YFSETQ in the germline V gene. CDR3 length: 17 amino acids. The CDR3 here is CASRPWPGGSRDTEAFF. The CDR3 DNA reads as TGCGCCAGCAGGCCCTGGCCGGGGGGTAGTAGGGACACTGAAGCTTTCTTT.

V is TRBV9 and J is TRBJ1-1, with 8 bases aligning to TRBD1. Germline V gene data show CDR1 as SGDLS and CDR2 as YYNGEE. Losses at the gene ends were 3 bases for V and 8 bases for J; bases not matched to a gene: 9. The CDR3 covers 14 residues. CDR3 loop: CASSAAGGGEEAFF. CDR3 DNA sequence: TGTGCCAGCAGCGCCGCAGGGGGCGGGGAGGAAGCTTTCTTT.

The chain joins TRBV7-2 to TRBJ2-4, with TRBD2 matching 8 bases. From germline, CDR1 is SGHTA and CDR2 FQGNSA. The CDR3 consists of 16 residues. Unmatched junction bases numbered 10, after V lost 4 bases and J lost 5 bases. The CDR3 reads CASSSLWRGAQNIQYF. CDR3 bases: TGTGCCAGCAGCTCGCTCTGGCGGGGGGCGCAAAACATTCAGTACTTC.